This entry concerns a single TCR beta chain. TCRdb re-analysed the RT-PCR reads in MiXCR, keeping a single row per CDR3 protein. This table has 150,000 to 250,000 distinct CDR3 sequences, 41% appearing once. These data are taken from a study of patients and donors after allogeneic stem cell transplantation. CDR1 MNHEY and CDR2 SVGEGT come from the germline V gene. This CDR3 is 15 amino acids long. J was trimmed by 3 bases and V by 4 bases; bases with no gene match: 7. The sequenced material came from blood, either unsorted or a sorted T cell fraction (not recorded which). This clonotype originated in a human donor who was either an allogeneic HSCT recipient or a stem cell or donor lymphocyte infusion donor (not recorded which). It is not recorded whose cells these are; they may come from a transplant donor. This rearrangement joins TRBV6-2 or TRBV6-3 to TRBJ2-7; the match to TRBD1 covers 9 bases. The CDR3: CASSSGGTGLYEQYF. The CDR3 DNA reads TGTGCCAGCAGTTCAGGCGGGACAGGGCTCTACGAGCAGTACTTC.